A single sample is the source of the 13 T cell receptor beta chains below, sequenced in a study of shared clonotypes between healthy human individuals. Clones were sequenced by immunoSEQ multiplex PCR, and TCRdb holds only the in-frame ones, with some missing. The data hold around 700,000 clones, with about 90% observed a single time. Positively selected for CCR7, the CD45RO-negative cells used as naive CD8 cells excluded terminally differentiated effector memory CD45RA+ cells. The sample was naive CD8+ T cells sorted from blood. The receptors stem from a man in his thirties or forties in good health.

CDR3 sequence: CASSLLVTGGLRDEQFF. Written as DNA, the CDR3 is TGTGCCAGCAGTTTATTGGTGACAGGGGGGCTTCGGGATGAGCAGTTCTTC. The J gene is TRBJ2-1, the V gene TRBV27; the match to TRBD1 covers 9 bases. V shed 1 base, J shed 8 bases, and the junction held 12 bases outside the gene matches. Germline-derived CDR1 and CDR2 are MNHEY and SMNVEV (reference sequence). This CDR3 spans 17 amino acids.

The chain joins TRBV7-9 to TRBJ2-3, with 7 bases fitting TRBD1. Per the germline V gene, CDR1 is SEHNR and CDR2 is FQNEAQ (reference sequence). This CDR3 region has 15 residues. Trimming cost V 1 base and J 4 bases; bases outside gene matches: 5. The CDR3 region has the DNA TGTGCCAGCAGCTTAGTGGGCCAGGGGGCAGATACGCAGTATTTT. Its protein is CASSLVGQGADTQYF.

The rearrangement links TRBV5-1 to TRBJ1-1; D possibly corresponds to TRBD1 (5 bases). The CDR3 is 14 amino acids. Trimming cost V 0 bases and J 7 bases, with 13 bases left between them. Germline CDR1 and CDR2: SGHRS and YFSETQ. The CDR3 spells CASSLDSGGGEAFF. The DNA for the CDR3 is TGCGCCAGCAGCTTGGATTCTGGGGGTGGTGAAGCTTTCTTT.

The V call is TRBV9, the J call TRBJ2-1, with 11 positions matching TRBD2. Germline lookup yields CDR1 SGDLS and CDR2 YYNGEE. V lost 4 bases, J lost 4 bases, and 10 bases stayed unmatched. The length of the CDR3 is 17 residues. The CDR3 here is CASSSSTSGMGYNEQFF. In DNA form, the CDR3 reads TGTGCCAGCAGCTCTTCGACTAGCGGGATGGGATACAATGAGCAGTTCTTC.

CDR3 nucleotide sequence: TGTGCCAGCAGCTTGGGGTCGGCCAATGAGCAGTTCTTC. Its protein is CASSLGSANEQFF. This chain uses TRBV5-4 with TRBJ2-1; unclear D gene. This CDR3 comprises 13 residues. The germline gives CDR1 SGHNT, CDR2 YYREEE (reference sequence). V was cut by 0 bases and J by 6 bases, with 7 bases left in between.

The rearrangement joins TRBV6-5 to TRBJ2-1; a possible D gene is TRBD2 (6 bases). Trimming stripped 8 bases from V and 1 base from J, with 12 bases between. The CDR3 extends over 14 amino acids. Germline V lookup: CDR1 MNHEY, CDR2 SVGAGI. The CDR3 coding sequence is TGTGCCAGCGAAGTAGCGGATTCCTACAATGAGCAGTTCTTC. This sequence encodes CASEVADSYNEQFF.

About this clone: Other DNA sequences in the same sample also yield this CDR3. The genes are TRBV6-1 and TRBJ2-7, with a weak D call TRBD2 (6 bases). V lost 5 bases to trimming and J lost 1 base, with 12 bases between them. Germline V gene data show CDR1 as MNHNS and CDR2 as SASEGT. The CDR3 extends over 14 amino acids. The CDR3 sequence is CASSPRDSSYEQYF. CDR3 nucleotides: TGTGCCAGCAGTCCCCGGGACTCATCCTACGAGCAGTACTTC.

J is TRBJ1-4 and V is TRBV4-1, with a possible D match to TRBD1 (5 bases). CDR3 size: 14 residues. Per germline, CDR1 MGHRA and CDR2 YSYEKL. Trimming removed 6 bases at V and 6 bases at J, with 14 bases between. The CDR3 is CASSPGTQDEKLFF. CDR3 bases: TGCGCCAGCAGTCCCGGGACTCAAGATGAAAAACTGTTTTTT.

This sequence joins TRBV4-1 and TRBJ2-2; weak D call: TRBD2 (6 bases). The CDR3 contains 15 residues. Trimming cost V 1 base and J 13 bases, with 19 bases left between them. Germline V gene data show CDR1 as MGHRA and CDR2 as YSYEKL. CDR3 DNA: TGCGCCAGCAGCCAAGTATTAGGGCTTAGCGGAGGGCTGTTTTTT. Residues: CASSQVLGLSGGLFF.

The chain employs TRBV28 and TRBJ2-7, with D possibly being TRBD2 (5 bases). V was clipped by 1 base and J by 3 bases, with 22 bases between them. CDR3 length: 18 residues. Germline CDR1 and CDR2: MDHEN and SYDVKM. This CDR3 is CASSLLLRRQATDYEQYF. Written as DNA, the CDR3 is TGTGCCAGCAGTTTATTACTCCGGAGGCAGGCGACTGACTACGAGCAGTACTTC.

The chain combines TRBV6-1 with TRBJ1-2, with no clear D. CDR3 length: 12 residues. V lost 6 bases, J lost 3 bases, and 8 bases lay in between. Looked up from germline, CDR1 is MNHNS and CDR2 is SASEGT. CDR3 sequence (DNA): TGTGCCAGCAGGGCGGTCGACTATGGCTACACCTTC. Amino acid sequence: CASRAVDYGYTF.

The chain carries TRBV21-1 and TRBJ2-7; the DNA was not used to check the table's D call, TRBD1. TRBV21-1 is a pseudogene. The CDR3 covers 15 residues. This CDR3 is CASSKEGTGIYEQYF. The CDR3 bases are TGTGCCAGCAGCAAAGAGGGGACAGGGATCTACGAGCAGTACTTC.

The genes are TRBV19 and TRBJ2-7; either TRBD1 or TRBD2 may fit D (5 bases each). This CDR3 contains 14 residues. Germline loops: CDR1 LNHDA, CDR2 SQIVND (reference sequence). Trimming pared 3 bases from V and 6 bases from J, leaving 15 bases between. CDR3 sequence (DNA): TGTGCCAGTAGTATTTTCCCCGATGGGGGCGAGCAGTACTTC. Translating gives CASSIFPDGGEQYF.